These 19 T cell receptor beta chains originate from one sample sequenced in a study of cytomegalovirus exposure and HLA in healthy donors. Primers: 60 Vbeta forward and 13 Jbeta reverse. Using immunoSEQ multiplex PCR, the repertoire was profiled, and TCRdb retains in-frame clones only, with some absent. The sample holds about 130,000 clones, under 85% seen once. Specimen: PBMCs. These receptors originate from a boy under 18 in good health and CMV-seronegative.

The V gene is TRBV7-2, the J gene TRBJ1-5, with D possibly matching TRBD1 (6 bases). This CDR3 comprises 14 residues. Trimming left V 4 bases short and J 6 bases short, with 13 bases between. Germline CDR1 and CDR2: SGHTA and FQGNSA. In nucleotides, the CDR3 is TGTGCCAGCAGCTCCGACAGGACCGCTCAGCCCCAGCATTTT. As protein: CASSSDRTAQPQHF.

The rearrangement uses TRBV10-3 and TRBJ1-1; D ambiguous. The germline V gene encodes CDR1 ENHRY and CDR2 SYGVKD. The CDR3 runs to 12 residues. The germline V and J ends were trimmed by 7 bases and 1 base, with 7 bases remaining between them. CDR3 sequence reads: CAIMSGNTEAFF. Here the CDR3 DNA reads TGTGCCATCATGTCCGGGAACACTGAAGCTTTCTTT.

The DNA for the CDR3 is TGCAGCGTTGTGGGGGGGGGCACAGATACGCAGTATTTT. It encodes CSVVGGGTDTQYF. This chain connects TRBV29-1 to TRBJ2-3; the match to TRBD2 covers 7 bases. From germline, CDR1 is SQVTM and CDR2 ANQGSEA. The junction had 2 bases not matched to a gene; V was cut back by 4 bases and J by 1 base. The CDR3 has 13 amino acids.

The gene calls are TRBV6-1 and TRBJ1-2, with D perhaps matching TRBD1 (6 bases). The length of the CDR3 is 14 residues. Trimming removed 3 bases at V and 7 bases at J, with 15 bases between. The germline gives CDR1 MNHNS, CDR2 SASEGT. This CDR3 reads CASSETGEQAGYTF. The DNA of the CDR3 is TGTGCCAGCAGTGAGACAGGAGAGCAGGCTGGCTACACCTTC.

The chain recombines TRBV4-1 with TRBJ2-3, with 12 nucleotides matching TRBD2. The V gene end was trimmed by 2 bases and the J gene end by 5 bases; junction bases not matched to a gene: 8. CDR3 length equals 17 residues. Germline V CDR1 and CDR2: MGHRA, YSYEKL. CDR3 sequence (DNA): TGCGCCAGCAGCCAATCTCCTAGCGGGGGGGCCGGAGATACGCAGTATTTT. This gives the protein CASSQSPSGGAGDTQYF.

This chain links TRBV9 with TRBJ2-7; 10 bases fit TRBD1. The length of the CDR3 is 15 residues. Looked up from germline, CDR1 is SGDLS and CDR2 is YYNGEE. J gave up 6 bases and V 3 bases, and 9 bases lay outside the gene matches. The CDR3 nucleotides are TGTGCCAGCAGCGCCCGGGACAGGGGCCCTATCGAGCAGTACTTC. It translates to CASSARDRGPIEQYF.

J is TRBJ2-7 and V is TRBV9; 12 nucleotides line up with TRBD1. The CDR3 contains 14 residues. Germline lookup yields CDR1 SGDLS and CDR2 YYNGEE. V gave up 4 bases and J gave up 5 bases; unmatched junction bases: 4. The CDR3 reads CASSRGQGAHEQYF. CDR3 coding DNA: TGTGCCAGCAGCAGGGGACAGGGGGCTCACGAGCAGTACTTC.

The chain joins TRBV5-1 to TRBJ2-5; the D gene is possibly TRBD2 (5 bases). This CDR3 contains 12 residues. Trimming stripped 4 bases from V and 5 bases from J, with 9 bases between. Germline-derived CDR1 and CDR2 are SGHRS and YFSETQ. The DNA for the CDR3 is TGCGCCAGCAGCGCACGGAGGGAGACCCAGTACTTC. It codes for CASSARRETQYF.

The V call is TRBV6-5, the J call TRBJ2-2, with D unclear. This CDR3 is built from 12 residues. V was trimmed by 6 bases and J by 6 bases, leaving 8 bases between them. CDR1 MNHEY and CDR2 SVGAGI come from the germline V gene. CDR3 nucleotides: TGTGCCAGCAGGAACTTTGCCGGGGAGCTGTTTTTT. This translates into CASRNFAGELFF.

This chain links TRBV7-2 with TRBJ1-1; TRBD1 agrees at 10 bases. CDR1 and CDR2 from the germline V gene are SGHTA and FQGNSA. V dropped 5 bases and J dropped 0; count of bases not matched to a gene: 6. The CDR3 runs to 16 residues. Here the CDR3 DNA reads TGTGCCAGCAGCAGACGGACAGGGGGGGTGAACACTGAAGCTTTCTTT. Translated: CASSRRTGGVNTEAFF.

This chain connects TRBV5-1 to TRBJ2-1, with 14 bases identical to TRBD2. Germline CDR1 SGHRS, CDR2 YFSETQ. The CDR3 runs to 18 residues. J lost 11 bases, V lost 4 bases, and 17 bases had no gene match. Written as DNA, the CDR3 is TGCGCCAGCAGCAACGAAGCCGGGACTAGCGGGAGTTCTGGCAAGCAGTTCTTC. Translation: CASSNEAGTSGSSGKQFF.

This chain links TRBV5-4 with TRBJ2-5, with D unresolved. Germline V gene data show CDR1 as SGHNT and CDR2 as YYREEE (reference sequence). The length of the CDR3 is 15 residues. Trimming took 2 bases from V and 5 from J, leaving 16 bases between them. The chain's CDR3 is CASSFSIDPGETQYF. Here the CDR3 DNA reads TGTGCCAGCAGCTTCAGTATCGACCCCGGGGAGACCCAGTACTTC.

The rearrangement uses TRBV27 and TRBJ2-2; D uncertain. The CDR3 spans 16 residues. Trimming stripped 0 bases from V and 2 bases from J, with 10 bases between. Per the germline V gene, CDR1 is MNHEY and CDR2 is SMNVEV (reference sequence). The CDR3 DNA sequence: TGTGCCAGCAGTTTATCCCTCAGGCCTAACACCGGGGAGCTGTTTTTT. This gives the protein CASSLSLRPNTGELFF.

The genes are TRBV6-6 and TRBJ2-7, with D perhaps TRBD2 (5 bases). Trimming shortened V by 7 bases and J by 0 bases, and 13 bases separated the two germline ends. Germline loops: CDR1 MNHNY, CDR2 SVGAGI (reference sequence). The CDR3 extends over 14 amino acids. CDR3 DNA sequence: TGTGCCAGCAAGAGAGACGGGGACTCCTACGAGCAGTACTTC. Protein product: CASKRDGDSYEQYF.

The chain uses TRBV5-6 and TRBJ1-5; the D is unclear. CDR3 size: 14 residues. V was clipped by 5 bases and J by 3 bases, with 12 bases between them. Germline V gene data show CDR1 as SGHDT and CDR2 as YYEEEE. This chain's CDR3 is CASSPGIINQPQHF. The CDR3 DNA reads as TGTGCCAGCAGTCCCGGGATCATCAATCAGCCCCAGCATTTT.

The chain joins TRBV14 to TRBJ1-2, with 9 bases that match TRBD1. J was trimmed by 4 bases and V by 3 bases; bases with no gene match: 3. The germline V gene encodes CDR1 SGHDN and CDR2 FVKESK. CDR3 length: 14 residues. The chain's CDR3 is CASSQDRGSYGYTF. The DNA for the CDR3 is TGTGCCAGCAGCCAGGACAGGGGTTCCTATGGCTACACCTTC.

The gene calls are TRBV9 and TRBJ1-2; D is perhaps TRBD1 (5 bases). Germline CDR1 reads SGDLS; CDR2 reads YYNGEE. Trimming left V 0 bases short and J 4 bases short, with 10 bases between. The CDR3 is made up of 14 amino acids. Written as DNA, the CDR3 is TGTGCCAGCAGCGTAGCAAGGACAACCTATGGCTACACCTTC. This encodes CASSVARTTYGYTF. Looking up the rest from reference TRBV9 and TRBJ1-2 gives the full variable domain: DSGVTQTPKHLITATGQRVTLRCSPRSGDLSVYWYQQSLDQGLQFLIQYYNGEERAKGNILERFSAQQFPDLHSELNLSSLELGDSALYFCASSVARTTYGYTFGSGTRLTVV.

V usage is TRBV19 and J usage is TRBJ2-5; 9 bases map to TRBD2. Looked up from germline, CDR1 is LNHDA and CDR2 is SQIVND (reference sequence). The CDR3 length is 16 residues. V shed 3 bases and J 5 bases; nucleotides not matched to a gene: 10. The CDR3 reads CASSIGPSGTGETQYF. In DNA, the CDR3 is TGTGCCAGTAGTATTGGACCTAGCGGGACGGGTGAGACCCAGTACTTC.

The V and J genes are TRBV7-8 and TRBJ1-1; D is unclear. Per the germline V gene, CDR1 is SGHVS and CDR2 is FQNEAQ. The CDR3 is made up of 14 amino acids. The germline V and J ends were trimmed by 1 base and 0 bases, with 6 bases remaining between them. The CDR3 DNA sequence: TGTGCCAGCAGCTTAGGGGCCATGAACACTGAAGCTTTCTTT. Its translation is CASSLGAMNTEAFF.